A selection of T cell receptor beta chains follows, all from one sample in a study of shared clonotypes between healthy human individuals. Some clones are missing from TCRdb's copy, which holds only in-frame ones; the method was immunoSEQ multiplex PCR. The data show over a million clones, over 95% seen once. The sequencing sample was made of naive CD4+ T cells sorted from blood. The receptors were gathered from a man aged 25 to 40 in good health. Each CDR3 is given with its conserved first and last residue. Fields, in order: J gene, clone size, V gene, D gene, CDR3 protein, CDR3 DNA. A D gene is named only where the DNA matches it firmly. Size is omitted from some rows. Given values are once, few, many or a class for expanded clones.

J gene: TRBJ1-2
clone size: -
V gene: TRBV5-6
D gene: -
CDR3 protein: CASKTDGHGGYTF
CDR3 DNA: TGTGCCAGCAAAACGGACGGACATGGTGGCTACACCTTC

J gene: TRBJ2-3
clone size: -
V gene: TRBV5-1
D gene: TRBD2
CDR3 protein: CASSLELAGRATQYF
CDR3 DNA: TGCGCCAGCAGCTTGGAACTAGCGGGACGTGCAACGCAGTATTTT

J gene: TRBJ2-5
clone size: -
V gene: TRBV5-1
D gene: TRBD2
CDR3 protein: CASTLGLDVGETQYF
CDR3 DNA: TGCGCCAGCACCCTCGGACTAGATGTGGGAGAGACCCAGTACTTC

J gene: TRBJ2-6
clone size: -
V gene: TRBV5-1
D gene: -
CDR3 protein: CASSSGQTSSGANVLTF
CDR3 DNA: TGCGCCAGCAGCTCCGGACAGACTAGCTCTGGGGCCAACGTCCTGACTTTC

J gene: TRBJ1-2
clone size: -
V gene: TRBV11-2
D gene: -
CDR3 protein: CASSPTDINYGYTF
CDR3 DNA: TGTGCCAGCAGCCCGACAGATATTAACTATGGCTACACCTTC

J gene: TRBJ2-7
clone size: many
V gene: TRBV19
D gene: TRBD2
CDR3 protein: CASSSLTSGRPYEQYF
CDR3 DNA: TGTGCCAGTAGTAGCCTGACTAGCGGGAGACCCTACGAGCAGTACTTC

J gene: TRBJ2-3
clone size: -
V gene: TRBV27
D gene: -
CDR3 protein: CASSFGASTDTQYF
CDR3 DNA: TGTGCCAGCAGTTTTGGTGCCAGCACAGATACGCAGTATTTT

J gene: TRBJ1-1
clone size: once
V gene: TRBV15
D gene: -
CDR3 protein: CATSRDSGNTEAFF
CDR3 DNA: TGTGCCACCAGCAGAGATAGCGGGAACACTGAAGCTTTCTTT

J gene: TRBJ1-3
clone size: -
V gene: TRBV30
D gene: TRBD1
CDR3 protein: CAWRKEGAVGNTIYF
CDR3 DNA: TGTGCCTGGAGGAAAGAGGGGGCCGTTGGAAACACCATATATTTT

J gene: TRBJ2-2
clone size: -
V gene: TRBV20-1
D gene: -
CDR3 protein: CSASRLGELFF
CDR3 DNA: TGCAGTGCCAGCAGGCTGGGGGAGCTGTTTTTT

J gene: TRBJ2-2
clone size: -
V gene: TRBV7-3
D gene: -
CDR3 protein: CVRDADAGELFF
CDR3 DNA: TGTGTCAGGGACGCCGACGCGGGGGAGCTGTTTTTT

J gene: TRBJ1-1
clone size: once
V gene: TRBV27
D gene: -
CDR3 protein: CASRFNPDSHLAFF
CDR3 DNA: TGTGCCAGCAGATTTAATCCGGACAGCCATTTAGCTTTCTTT

J gene: TRBJ2-2
clone size: -
V gene: TRBV11-2
D gene: -
CDR3 protein: CASRNTGTGELFF
CDR3 DNA: TGTGCCAGCAGGAATACGGGAACCGGGGAGCTGTTTTTT

J gene: TRBJ1-2
clone size: -
V gene: TRBV7-2
D gene: TRBD1
CDR3 protein: CASSSRTGGGSYGYTF
CDR3 DNA: TGTGCCAGCAGCTCTCGGACAGGGGGCGGATCCTATGGCTACACCTTC

J gene: TRBJ1-1
clone size: -
V gene: TRBV5-1
D gene: TRBD1
CDR3 protein: CASSLGTGHNTEAFF
CDR3 DNA: TGCGCCAGCAGCTTAGGGACAGGTCACAACACTGAAGCTTTCTTT

J gene: TRBJ1-6
clone size: -
V gene: TRBV5-8
D gene: TRBD1
CDR3 protein: CASSSTGALSPLHF
CDR3 DNA: TGTGCCAGCAGCTCGACAGGGGCTCTTTCACCCCTCCACTTT

J gene: TRBJ1-5
clone size: -
V gene: TRBV2
D gene: TRBD1
CDR3 protein: CASSAPGQINQPQHF
CDR3 DNA: TGTGCCAGCAGTGCTCCGGGACAGATCAATCAGCCCCAGCATTTT

J gene: TRBJ2-7
clone size: -
V gene: TRBV28
D gene: -
CDR3 protein: CASSLLGTEQYF
CDR3 DNA: TGTGCCAGCAGTTTGCTCGGGACCGAGCAGTACTTC

J gene: TRBJ1-3
clone size: -
V gene: TRBV15
D gene: -
CDR3 protein: CATSRAGASGNTIYF
CDR3 DNA: TGTGCCACCAGCAGAGCGGGGGCCTCTGGAAACACCATATATTTT

J gene: TRBJ2-7
clone size: -
V gene: TRBV27
D gene: TRBD1
CDR3 protein: CASSFRTGTGPYYEQYF
CDR3 DNA: TGTGCCAGCAGTTTCAGGACAGGGACGGGACCCTACTACGAGCAGTACTTC

J gene: TRBJ1-3
clone size: -
V gene: TRBV18
D gene: -
CDR3 protein: CASSPNSGNTIYF
CDR3 DNA: TGTGCCAGCTCACCAAACTCTGGAAACACCATATATTTT

J gene: TRBJ2-1
clone size: -
V gene: TRBV2
D gene: -
CDR3 protein: CASLRGNRDEQFF
CDR3 DNA: TGTGCCAGCCTCAGGGGAAACAGGGATGAGCAGTTCTTC

J gene: TRBJ1-1
clone size: -
V gene: TRBV5-6
D gene: TRBD1
CDR3 protein: CASSRLGTANTEAFF
CDR3 DNA: TGTGCCAGCAGCCGCTTAGGGACAGCGAACACTGAAGCTTTCTTT

J gene: TRBJ1-4
clone size: once
V gene: TRBV5-1
D gene: TRBD1
CDR3 protein: CASSPGQFATNEKLFF
CDR3 DNA: TGCGCCAGCAGCCCGGGACAGTTTGCAACTAATGAAAAACTGTTTTTT

J gene: TRBJ2-5
clone size: -
V gene: TRBV4-2
D gene: TRBD1
CDR3 protein: CASSQDGTGEGETQYF
CDR3 DNA: TGTGCCAGCAGCCAAGATGGGACAGGGGAGGGGGAGACCCAGTACTTC

J gene: TRBJ1-5
clone size: -
V gene: TRBV19
D gene: -
CDR3 protein: CASNTLGYSNQPQHF
CDR3 DNA: TGTGCCAGTAACACTCTGGGTTATAGCAATCAGCCCCAGCATTTT

J gene: TRBJ1-5
clone size: -
V gene: TRBV2
D gene: -
CDR3 protein: CASSYTGNWMQPQHF
CDR3 DNA: TGTGCCAGCAGTTACACAGGGAATTGGATGCAGCCCCAGCATTTT

J gene: TRBJ2-7
clone size: -
V gene: TRBV7-8
D gene: -
CDR3 protein: CASSLEGAVSYEQYF
CDR3 DNA: TGTGCCAGCAGCTTAGAAGGGGCCGTGTCCTACGAGCAGTACTTC

J gene: TRBJ2-1
clone size: -
V gene: TRBV30
D gene: -
CDR3 protein: CAWSTNSYNEQFF
CDR3 DNA: TGTGCCTGGAGTACAAACTCCTACAATGAGCAGTTCTTC

J gene: TRBJ2-3
clone size: -
V gene: TRBV27
D gene: TRBD2
CDR3 protein: CASSVKAGAHTDTQYF
CDR3 DNA: TGTGCCAGCAGTGTAAAAGCGGGAGCTCACACAGATACGCAGTATTTT

J gene: TRBJ2-5
clone size: once
V gene: TRBV5-1
D gene: -
CDR3 protein: CASSDIQGIRETQYF
CDR3 DNA: TGCGCCAGCAGCGACATTCAAGGGATTAGAGAGACCCAGTACTTC

J gene: TRBJ1-5
clone size: -
V gene: TRBV25-1
D gene: TRBD1
CDR3 protein: CASRGQGIHQPQHF
CDR3 DNA: TGTGCCAGTAGAGGACAGGGGATCCATCAGCCCCAGCATTTT

J gene: TRBJ2-6
clone size: -
V gene: TRBV6-6
D gene: -
CDR3 protein: CASREYGANVLTF
CDR3 DNA: TGTGCCAGCAGGGAGTATGGGGCCAACGTCCTGACTTTC

J gene: TRBJ2-5
clone size: once
V gene: TRBV12-5
D gene: -
CDR3 protein: CASGRTEQETQYF
CDR3 DNA: TGTGCTAGTGGCAGGACAGAACAAGAGACCCAGTACTTC

J gene: TRBJ2-3
clone size: -
V gene: TRBV11-2
D gene: -
CDR3 protein: CASSSQDRVMRTQYF
CDR3 DNA: TGTGCCAGCAGCTCTCAGGACCGGGTTATGAGGACGCAGTATTTT

J gene: TRBJ1-5
clone size: -
V gene: TRBV15
D gene: -
CDR3 protein: CATSPGSNQPQHF
CDR3 DNA: TGTGCCACCAGCCCTGGGAGCAATCAGCCCCAGCATTTT

J gene: TRBJ1-2
clone size: once
V gene: TRBV10-3
D gene: -
CDR3 protein: CATVPRDGTNYGYTF
CDR3 DNA: TGTGCCACCGTACCCCGGGACGGAACTAACTATGGCTACACCTTC

J gene: TRBJ2-7
clone size: -
V gene: TRBV6-1
D gene: TRBD1
CDR3 protein: CASTVGQSSYEQYF
CDR3 DNA: TGTGCCAGCACGGTGGGACAGAGCTCCTACGAGCAGTACTTC

J gene: TRBJ2-1
clone size: -
V gene: TRBV11-3
D gene: -
CDR3 protein: CASSLDRSPQQFF
CDR3 DNA: TGTGCCAGCAGCTTAGATCGCTCCCCCCAGCAGTTCTTC

J gene: TRBJ2-3
clone size: -
V gene: TRBV19
D gene: TRBD2
CDR3 protein: CASSVGTSFDTDTQYF
CDR3 DNA: TGTGCCAGTAGTGTTGGGACTAGCTTTGACACAGATACGCAGTATTTT

J gene: TRBJ2-2
clone size: -
V gene: TRBV15
D gene: TRBD2
CDR3 protein: CATSRGRLAGANGELFF
CDR3 DNA: TGTGCCACCAGCAGAGGTAGACTAGCGGGAGCAAACGGGGAGCTGTTTTTT

J gene: TRBJ1-5
clone size: -
V gene: TRBV6-6
D gene: -
CDR3 protein: CASSYPESGNQPQHF
CDR3 DNA: TGTGCCAGCAGTTACCCCGAGTCAGGCAATCAGCCCCAGCATTTT

J gene: TRBJ2-2
clone size: -
V gene: TRBV11-3
D gene: TRBD2
CDR3 protein: CASSRSGGRAAGELFF
CDR3 DNA: TGTGCCAGCAGCCGGAGCGGGGGGCGGGCTGCCGGGGAGCTGTTTTTT

J gene: TRBJ2-1
clone size: once
V gene: TRBV20-1
D gene: -
CDR3 protein: CSARSADEQFF
CDR3 DNA: TGCAGTGCTAGGTCAGCGGACGAGCAGTTCTTC

J gene: TRBJ2-1
clone size: -
V gene: TRBV28
D gene: TRBD2
CDR3 protein: CASSLALAGWVNEQFF
CDR3 DNA: TGTGCCAGCAGCTTGGCCTTAGCGGGATGGGTCAATGAGCAGTTCTTC

J gene: TRBJ2-5
clone size: once
V gene: TRBV7-7
D gene: -
CDR3 protein: CASSFRREETQYF
CDR3 DNA: TGTGCTAGCAGCTTTAGAAGGGAAGAGACCCAGTACTTC

J gene: TRBJ2-2
clone size: -
V gene: TRBV4-3
D gene: -
CDR3 protein: CASSQDVGVAGELFF
CDR3 DNA: TGCGCCAGCAGCCAAGATGTAGGAGTTGCGGGGGAGCTGTTTTTT

J gene: TRBJ2-1
clone size: few
V gene: TRBV19
D gene: TRBD1
CDR3 protein: CASSMAFGTGRRNEQFF
CDR3 DNA: TGTGCCAGTAGTATGGCCTTTGGGACAGGGAGGCGCAATGAGCAGTTCTTC

J gene: TRBJ2-3
clone size: -
V gene: TRBV5-1
D gene: -
CDR3 protein: CASSLAGGTDTQYF
CDR3 DNA: TGCGCCAGCAGCTTGGCAGGAGGAACAGATACGCAGTATTTT

J gene: TRBJ2-3
clone size: -
V gene: TRBV18
D gene: TRBD2
CDR3 protein: CASSPLTSVSTDTQYF
CDR3 DNA: TGTGCCAGCTCACCGTTGACTAGCGTTAGCACAGATACGCAGTATTTT

J gene: TRBJ2-5
clone size: -
V gene: TRBV19
D gene: TRBD1
CDR3 protein: CASMTGTGGIETQYF
CDR3 DNA: TGTGCCAGTATGACCGGGACAGGGGGCATCGAGACCCAGTACTTC

J gene: TRBJ2-5
clone size: -
V gene: TRBV11-2
D gene: -
CDR3 protein: CASSPPEQRRTQYF
CDR3 DNA: TGTGCCAGCAGCCCACCAGAGCAGCGGCGGACCCAGTACTTC

J gene: TRBJ1-2
clone size: -
V gene: TRBV9
D gene: TRBD1
CDR3 protein: CASSAIDHGQARENYGYTF
CDR3 DNA: TGTGCCAGCAGCGCCATTGACCACGGACAGGCCCGGGAGAACTATGGCTACACCTTC

J gene: TRBJ1-2
clone size: once
V gene: TRBV5-1
D gene: -
CDR3 protein: CASSRDGRNYGYTF
CDR3 DNA: TGCGCCAGCAGCCGAGACGGACGAAACTATGGCTACACCTTC